The 14 T cell receptor beta chains below come from one sample, sequenced in a study of T cells in Graves' hyperthyroidism and ophthalmopathy. There were TCR beta CDR3 regions amplified from RNA transcripts. The HTBI primer set served for first-round RT-PCR of the TCR CDR3. TCRdb reanalysed the multiplex PCR reads using MiXCR and keeps one entry per CDR3 protein. The table has fewer than 450,000 distinct CDR3 sequences, nearly 15% seen once. The sequencing input was blood. The receptors were gathered from a woman aged 55-69 years with Graves' ophthalmopathy.

The chain combines TRBV20-1 with TRBJ2-1; 10 nucleotides match TRBD2. Germline V gene data show CDR1 as DFQATT and CDR2 as SNEGSKA (reference sequence). Germline trimming cut 5 bases from V and 0 bases from J; bases unmatched to any gene: 7. The CDR3 totals 16 residues. The CDR3 reads CSAAPRTSGSYNEQFF. DNA for the CDR3: TGCAGTGCTGCCCCCCGGACTAGCGGCTCCTACAATGAGCAGTTCTTC.

This clonotype was counted many times. The chain uses TRBV30 and TRBJ1-4, with D perhaps matching TRBD1 (6 bases). Looked up from germline, CDR1 is GTSNPN and CDR2 is SVGIG (reference sequence). V was trimmed by 4 bases and J by 8 bases, leaving 17 bases between them. The CDR3 is 14 amino acids. The CDR3 is CAWNKQGQDEKLFF. The CDR3 nucleotides read TGTGCCTGGAATAAACAGGGCCAGGACGAAAAACTGTTTTTT.

The chain employs TRBV7-2 and TRBJ2-3; TRBD2 might be the D (6 bases). V was pared by 5 bases and J by 4 bases, with 19 bases between. This CDR3 is 16 amino acids long. Per germline, CDR1 SGHTA and CDR2 FQGNSA. CDR3 sequence: CASSPWAGSAADTQYF. CDR3 DNA: TGTGCCAGCAGCCCGTGGGCGGGATCGGCGGCAGATACGCAGTATTTT.

The V gene is TRBV27, the J gene TRBJ2-7; the D gene is possibly TRBD1 (6 bases). V lost 3 bases and J lost 5, with 11 bases in between. This CDR3 has 13 residues. The V gene's germline CDR1 is MNHEY and CDR2 SMNVEV (reference sequence). The CDR3 nucleotides are TGTGCCAGCAGTTTCCGTGAGGGGGACGAGCAGTACTTC. This sequence encodes CASSFREGDEQYF.

This clonotype was counted a few times. The chain is built from TRBV12-3 or TRBV12-4 and TRBJ2-1, with a possible D match to TRBD2 (5 bases). The CDR3 length is 14 residues. V dropped 5 bases and J dropped 9 bases, with 17 bases sitting between them. CDR3 bases: TGTGCCAGCAGTATCCCTGACACTAGGTTTGAGCAGTTCTTC. It encodes CASSIPDTRFEQFF.

In this sample, this clonotype turned up many times. The chain combines TRBV2 with TRBJ1-1; D unresolved. V was pared by 4 bases and J by 0 bases, with 9 bases between. Germline V gene data show CDR1 as SNHLY and CDR2 as FYNNEI. CDR3 length equals 14 residues. The CDR3 protein is CASSVRVLNTEAFF. CDR3 coding DNA: TGTGCCAGCAGTGTACGAGTTTTGAACACTGAAGCTTTCTTT.

This clonotype was seen many times. This sequence joins TRBV11-3 and TRBJ2-5, with D maybe TRBD2 (5 bases). The V end lost 0 bases, the J end lost 5 bases, and 10 bases lay between the germline ends. The CDR3 extends over 14 amino acids. The V gene's germline CDR1 is SGHNT and CDR2 YENEEA. The CDR3 region has the DNA TGTGCCAGCAGCTTAGACCCCAGAGGGGAGACCCAGTACTTC. As protein: CASSLDPRGETQYF.

This chain uses TRBV15 with TRBJ2-3, with TRBD2 matching over 11 bases. This CDR3 contains 18 residues. J gave up 0 bases and V 5 bases, and 10 bases lay outside the gene matches. Germline CDR1 LNHNV, CDR2 YYDKDF (reference sequence). CDR3 residues: CATSGMGTSGLSTDTQYF. In DNA, the CDR3 is TGTGCCACCAGCGGGATGGGGACTAGCGGTTTGAGCACAGATACGCAGTATTTT.

This clonotype showed up many times. The chain uses TRBV28 and TRBJ2-7; 8 bases are a match to TRBD1. The length of the CDR3 is 17 residues. The V segment lost 5 bases and the J segment 2 bases; nucleotides outside the gene matches: 14. Germline V gene lookup returns CDR1 MDHEN and CDR2 SYDVKM. The CDR3 coding sequence is TGTGCCAGCAGTACGCCAGGGACAGGCCAGGGGACCTACGAGCAGTACTTC. Amino acid sequence: CASSTPGTGQGTYEQYF.

This clonotype was counted a few times. J is TRBJ1-4 and V is TRBV28, with D hard to call. V lost 4 bases and J 6 bases, leaving 12 bases between the germline ends. The CDR3 consists of 14 residues. Germline V gene data show CDR1 as MDHEN and CDR2 as SYDVKM. CDR3 residues: CASSYSPADEKLFF. CDR3 DNA: TGTGCCAGCAGTTACTCACCCGCCGATGAAAAACTGTTTTTT.

The sample holds many counts of this clonotype. The chain combines TRBV5-1 with TRBJ2-3, with 10 bases aligning to TRBD1. Germline V gene lookup returns CDR1 SGHRS and CDR2 YFSETQ. The CDR3 sequence is 16 residues long. The ends lost 0 bases at V and 5 bases at J; junction bases unmatched: 6. The CDR3 loop is CASSLELTGGVDTQYF. The DNA of the CDR3 is TGCGCCAGCAGCTTGGAATTGACAGGGGGCGTAGATACGCAGTATTTT.

In the case of this clonotype: Just one base apart from a much larger clone, this may be a read error. This chain links TRBV24-1 with TRBJ2-2, with D perhaps TRBD1 or TRBD2 (5 bases each). The CDR3 extends over 18 amino acids. Germline lookup yields CDR1 KGHDR and CDR2 SFDVKD. The V and J ends lost 2 bases and 4 bases respectively, with 19 bases between them. The CDR3 spells CATSDWSGGRSATGELFF. As DNA, the CDR3 is TGTGCCACCAGTGATTGGAGTGGGGGAAGGTCGGCCACCGGGGAGCTGTTTTTT.

This clonotype was counted between two and nine times. The rearrangement joins TRBV29-1 to TRBJ2-7, with 9 bases matching TRBD2. This CDR3 comprises 15 residues. V gave up 2 bases and J gave up 0 bases; unmatched junction bases: 5. Per germline, CDR1 SQVTM and CDR2 ANQGSEA. CDR3 in amino acids: CSVESSGRSSYEQYF. CDR3 bases: TGCAGCGTTGAATCCAGCGGGAGGAGCTCCTACGAGCAGTACTTC.

The chain combines TRBV19 with TRBJ1-5, with D perhaps TRBD1 (6 bases). Germline V gives CDR1 LNHDA, CDR2 SQIVND (reference sequence). Deletions cut 6 bases from V and 0 bases from J, with 12 bases between. CDR3 length: 15 residues. The CDR3 loop reads CASRVDSYSNQPQHF. DNA for the CDR3: TGTGCCAGTAGGGTGGACAGTTATAGCAATCAGCCCCAGCATTTT.